The TCR beta chain under discussion was sequenced for a study of T cell changes during pregnancy in multiple sclerosis. About this clone itself: Other DNA sequences in this sample translate to the same CDR3.

Looked up from germline, CDR1 is LNHDA and CDR2 is SQIVND (reference sequence). The CDR3 runs to 14 residues. V was clipped by 6 bases and J by 0 bases, with 9 bases between them. Produced via immunoSEQ multiplex PCR; TCRdb's table is partial and in-frame only. The table lists roughly 70,000 clones, around 90% of them singletons. The TCR comes from a female donor with multiple sclerosis, enrolled in a pregnancy study. The chain employs TRBV19 and TRBJ2-1; a weak D match, TRBD1 (5 bases). This specimen consisted of peripheral blood, obtained in the third trimester of pregnancy. The CDR3 DNA sequence: TGTGCCAGTAGCCGACAGAGCTCCTACAATGAGCAGTTCTTC. It yields the protein CASSRQSSYNEQFF. The whole variable domain, remainder taken from reference TRBV19 and TRBJ2-1, is DGGITQSPKYLFRKEGQNVTLSCEQNLNHDAMYWYRQDPGQGLRLIYYSQIVNDFQKGDIAEGYSVSREKKESFPLTVTSAQKNPTAFYLCASSRQSSYNEQFFGPGTRLTVL.